These 24 T cell receptor beta chains originate from one sample sequenced in a study of shared clonotypes between healthy human individuals. The table came from immunoSEQ multiplex PCR; TCRdb's copy has only in-frame clones and leaves some out. This sample has around 600,000 clones, with about 95% found just once. Selected positively for CCR7 and CD45RO-negative, naive CD8 cells excluded terminally differentiated effector memory CD45RA+ cells. Sequenced material: naive CD8+ T cells sorted from blood. These receptors all stem from a woman aged 30 to 39 in good health.

Remarks on this clone: Germline is not matched at one junction end, which may reflect a read error. The gene calls are TRBV7-8 and TRBJ1-2, with 8 bases matching TRBD1. Germline-derived CDR1 and CDR2 are SGHVS and FQNEAQ. The CDR3 is 16 amino acids. CDR3 bases: TGTGCCAGCAGCCTAGCGGGGACAGGCACGGATCGTGGCTACACCTTC. Translation gives CASSLAGTGTDRGYTF.

The chain links TRBV27 to TRBJ2-2; the D gene is possibly TRBD1 (5 bases). This CDR3 has 13 amino acids. CDR1 and CDR2 from the germline V gene are MNHEY and SMNVEV (reference sequence). The germline V and J ends were trimmed by 2 bases and 5 bases, with 6 bases remaining between them. CDR3 sequence reads: CASSLQGTGELFF. CDR3 nucleotides: TGTGCCAGCAGTTTACAGGGAACCGGGGAGCTGTTTTTT.

The chain uses TRBV27 and TRBJ2-1; a possible D gene is TRBD2 (5 bases). CDR3 length: 14 residues. Germline V gives CDR1 MNHEY, CDR2 SMNVEV (reference sequence). Trimming pared 3 bases from V and 7 bases from J, leaving 13 bases between. For the CDR3, the DNA is TGTGCCAGCAGTTTCCGGGGTGTCGAGAATGAGCAGTTCTTC. This codes for CASSFRGVENEQFF.

The rearrangement links TRBV6-5 to TRBJ2-1; 12 positions match TRBD2. CDR1 MNHEY and CDR2 SVGAGI come from the germline V gene. V lost 0 bases to trimming and J lost 7 bases; unmatched junction nucleotides: 1. CDR3 size: 15 residues. The CDR3 sequence: CASSYSTSGRNEQFF. The CDR3 DNA sequence: TGTGCCAGCAGTTACTCGACTAGCGGGAGAAATGAGCAGTTCTTC.

This sequence joins TRBV11-2 and TRBJ2-5; tentatively, D is TRBD1 or TRBD2 (5 bases each). CDR1 is SGHAT and CDR2 is FQNNGV in the germline V gene. The CDR3 runs to 16 residues. Trimming stripped 5 bases from V and 1 base from J, with 17 bases between. DNA of the CDR3: TGTGCCAGCAGCGCCTGGGACGGAAGAACCCAAGAGACCCAGTACTTC. Translation: CASSAWDGRTQETQYF.

This chain links TRBV28 with TRBJ1-5; the match to TRBD1 covers 8 bases. The germline V gene has CDR1 MDHEN and CDR2 SYDVKM. Losses at the gene ends were 6 bases for V and 3 bases for J; bases not matched to a gene: 13. The CDR3 length is 17 residues. DNA of the CDR3: TGTGCCAGCAGACCAACGACAGGGGTACGTAACAATCAGCCCCAGCATTTT. Translation: CASRPTTGVRNNQPQHF.

Points on this clone: Germline and junction disagree at one end, which may indicate a read error. The V call is TRBV9, the J call TRBJ2-1; D is undetermined. The CDR3 has 14 amino acids. Germline V gene sequence: CDR1 SGDLS, CDR2 YYNGEE. CDR3: CASNVDGAYGEQFF. CDR3 DNA sequence: TGTGCCAGCAACGTAGATGGTGCTTACGGTGAGCAGTTCTTC.

The chain joins TRBV28 to TRBJ2-7; TRBD2 matches 12 bases. The CDR3 length is 15 residues. From germline, CDR1 is MDHEN and CDR2 SYDVKM. V gave up 5 bases and J gave up 3 bases; unmatched junction bases: 5. The DNA of the CDR3 is TGTGCCAGCAGTCTTGGACTAGCGGGATACTACGAGCAGTACTTC. Residues: CASSLGLAGYYEQYF.

This clone was detected only once. The chain combines TRBV27 with TRBJ2-3; D perhaps matches TRBD1 (5 bases). Germline assignment: CDR1 MNHEY and CDR2 SMNVEV (reference sequence). The V end lost 1 base, the J end lost 1 base, and 9 bases lay between the germline ends. CDR3 length: 15 residues. The CDR3 bases are TGTGCCAGCAGTTTATATGGGGCAGGCACAGATACGCAGTATTTT. This gives the protein CASSLYGAGTDTQYF.

The V gene is TRBV4-1, the J gene TRBJ1-1; D is perhaps TRBD1 (5 bases). The CDR3 sequence is 15 residues long. Trimming took off 2 bases at V and 0 bases at J, with 10 bases between the two ends. Germline-derived CDR1 and CDR2 are MGHRA and YSYEKL. In nucleotides, the CDR3 is TGCGCCAGCAGCCAACGGGACCAGATGAACACTGAAGCTTTCTTT. This translates into CASSQRDQMNTEAFF.

This chain joins TRBV11-2 and TRBJ1-4; D is uncertain. The CDR3 is made up of 15 amino acids. Trimming left V 0 bases short and J 7 bases short, with 12 bases between. Germline CDR1 reads SGHAT; CDR2 reads FQNNGV. The CDR3 region is CASSLEFGPSEKLFF. CDR3 DNA: TGTGCCAGCAGCTTAGAATTTGGGCCGTCTGAAAAACTGTTTTTT. Full variable domain (outside the CDR3, taken from reference TRBV11-2 and TRBJ1-4): EAGVAQSPRYKIIEKRQSVAFWCNPISGHATLYWYQQILGQGPKLLIQFQNNGVVDDSQLPKDRFSAERLKGVDSTLKIQPAKLEDSAVYLCASSLEFGPSEKLFFGSGTQLSVL.

This clone was seen once. The rearrangement uses TRBV1 and TRBJ2-5; the table calls TRBD2, which could not be checked here. TRBV1 is an annotated pseudogene. This CDR3 region has 16 residues. The CDR3 loop reads CTSSQVGLAAQETQYF. CDR3 nucleotide sequence: TGCACCAGCAGCCAAGTAGGACTAGCGGCACAAGAGACCCAGTACTTC.

The chain recombines TRBV20-1 with TRBJ2-7; D is unresolved. V was pared by 3 bases and J by 4 bases, with 7 bases between. Germline V gene data show CDR1 as DFQATT and CDR2 as SNEGSKA (reference sequence). The CDR3 runs 11 residues. The CDR3 region has the DNA TGCAGTGCTAGGTCAGTTTACGAGCAGTACTTC. Amino acids: CSARSVYEQYF.

The CDR3 coding sequence is TGTGCCAGCAGTTTACCCCTAGCGGGAGCAAGAGCCGAACAGTACGAGCAGTACTTC. Its translation is CASSLPLAGARAEQYEQYF. The V and J genes are TRBV28 and TRBJ2-7, with 10 bases aligning to TRBD2. This CDR3 contains 19 residues. CDR1 is MDHEN, CDR2 SYDVKM, per germline. V lost 2 bases and J lost 4; bases outside the gene matches: 17.

This rearrangement joins TRBV28 to TRBJ2-3; 11 nucleotides agree with TRBD2. The CDR3 covers 18 residues. CDR1 is MDHEN and CDR2 is SYDVKM in the germline V gene. The V and J ends lost 6 bases and 1 base, in that order; junction bases with no gene match: 12. The CDR3 here is CASSHLLAGGSGTDTQYF. The DNA of the CDR3 is TGTGCCAGCAGCCATCTCCTAGCGGGAGGTTCTGGCACAGATACGCAGTATTTT.

The chain employs TRBV28 and TRBJ1-5, with D possibly matching TRBD1 (6 bases). The CDR3 loop spans 14 amino acids. The V gene's germline CDR1 is MDHEN and CDR2 SYDVKM. V lost 3 bases to trimming and J lost 3 bases, with 9 bases between them. The CDR3 sequence is CASSLDSLNQPQHF. The CDR3 DNA is TGTGCCAGCAGTTTGGACAGTCTCAATCAGCCCCAGCATTTT.

The gene calls are TRBV27 and TRBJ1-2; the D is unclear. V shed 6 bases and J shed 7 bases, with 18 bases lying between them. Germline CDR1 reads MNHEY; CDR2 reads SMNVEV (reference sequence). The CDR3 is made up of 14 amino acids. The CDR3 reads CASSADSLDGGYTF. CDR3 bases: TGTGCCAGCAGCGCGGATAGCCTTGATGGTGGCTACACCTTC.

The chain carries TRBV27 and TRBJ1-5; TRBD1 matches 8 bases. J was trimmed by 5 bases and V by 1 base; bases with no gene match: 4. CDR1 and CDR2 (germline): MNHEY, SMNVEV (reference sequence). This CDR3 has 15 amino acids. The CDR3 DNA reads as TGTGCCAGCAGTTTATTCGGGACAGGATATCAGCCCCAGCATTTT. Encoded protein: CASSLFGTGYQPQHF.

This rearrangement joins TRBV15 to TRBJ2-7; 10 bases line up with TRBD1. CDR3 length equals 16 residues. Trimming removed 4 bases from V and 2 bases from J; junction bases left unmatched: 8. Germline V gene data show CDR1 as LNHNV and CDR2 as YYDKDF (reference sequence). The DNA for the CDR3 is TGTGCCACCAGCACACAACTCGGGACAGGGGCCTACGAGCAGTACTTC. Protein product: CATSTQLGTGAYEQYF.

The chain joins TRBV5-8 to TRBJ2-7; no clear D gene. The CDR3 has 12 amino acids. CDR1 SGHTS and CDR2 YDEGEE come from the germline V gene. V lost 2 bases and J 9 bases, leaving 12 bases between the germline ends. The CDR3 DNA follows: TGTGCCAGCAGCTTATCCCTACGAGGGCAGTACTTC. Its translation is CASSLSLRGQYF.

The V and J genes are TRBV4-1 and TRBJ2-7, with D hard to call. Germline CDR1 and CDR2: MGHRA and YSYEKL. The CDR3 is 13 residues long. V lost 1 base, J lost 3 bases, and 7 bases lay in between. The CDR3 DNA is TGCGCCAGCAGCCAAGCGCTTGGCTACGAGCAGTACTTC. The encoded protein is CASSQALGYEQYF.

V gene TRBV9 combines with J gene TRBJ1-3, with D perhaps TRBD1 (6 bases). V was pared by 1 base and J by 7 bases, with 21 bases between. Germline CDR1 and CDR2: SGDLS and YYNGEE. The CDR3 contains 17 residues. The CDR3 DNA is TGTGCCAGCAGCGTATCCTGGGACAACGAAGGTTGGAACACCATATATTTT. Its translation is CASSVSWDNEGWNTIYF.

This clone turned up a few times. The chain couples TRBV30 to TRBJ1-1; D remains unclear. The V and J ends lost 2 bases and 1 base respectively, with 5 bases between them. CDR3 length equals 12 residues. Germline CDR1 GTSNPN, CDR2 SVGIG (reference sequence). CDR3 amino acids: CAWSPPNTEAFF. CDR3 DNA: TGTGCCTGGAGTCCCCCGAACACTGAAGCTTTCTTT. Looking up the rest from reference TRBV30 and TRBJ1-1 gives the full variable domain: SQTIHQWPATLVQPVGSPLSLECTVEGTSNPNLYWYRQAAGRGLQLLFYSVGIGQISSEVPQNLSASRPQDRQFILSSKKLLLSDSGFYLCAWSPPNTEAFFGQGTRLTVV.

This rearrangement joins TRBV10-3 to TRBJ1-1; D call uncertain. The CDR3 is 14 amino acids. Per the germline V gene, CDR1 is ENHRY and CDR2 is SYGVKD. V shed 0 bases and J shed 2 bases, with 7 bases lying between them. In DNA form, the CDR3 reads TGTGCCATCAGTGAGTCAAAATATAACACTGAAGCTTTCTTT. Protein sequence: CAISESKYNTEAFF.